The 28 T cell receptor beta chains in this list originate from one sample, sequenced in a study of cytomegalovirus exposure and HLA in healthy donors (dated by TCRdb to the late 2010s). The library was generated by the immunoSEQ multiplex PCR assay. The source is immuneACCESS, and TCRdb retained only in-frame sequences with V and J called. Part of the clones is not carried over; for the studies checked, unresolved V genes explain less than half of this, and the remainder is unexplained. The sample table holds around 130,000 clones, of which nearly 90% were seen once. The ten largest clones take up 3% to 3.5% of the sample. Sequencing was performed on PBMCs. The receptor set was obtained from a man younger than 40 in good health and CMV-seronegative.

The rearrangement uses TRBV5-6 and TRBJ1-2, with a possible D match to TRBD1 (5 bases). CDR1 and CDR2 (germline): SGHDT, YYEEEE. V lost 4 bases, J lost 3 bases, and 16 bases lay in between. CDR3 size: 15 residues. CDR3 sequence reads: CASSLSAGLDYGYTF. In DNA form, the CDR3 reads TGTGCCAGCAGCCTCAGCGCAGGGTTAGACTATGGCTACACCTTC. Full variable domain (outside the CDR3, taken from reference TRBV5-6 and TRBJ1-2): DAGVTQSPTHLIKTRGQQVTLRCSPKSGHDTVSWYQQALGQGPQFIFQYYEEEERQRGNFPDRFSGHQFPNYSSELNVNALLLGDSALYLCASSLSAGLDYGYTFGSGTRLTVV.

The chain couples TRBV9 to TRBJ1-4, with D possibly TRBD1 on 6 matching bases. CDR3 length: 15 residues. Germline CDR1 is SGDLS and CDR2 is YYNGEE. V dropped 3 bases and J dropped 1 base, with 10 bases sitting between them. CDR3 residues: CASSGEGVTNEKLFF. For the CDR3, the DNA is TGTGCCAGCAGCGGCGAGGGGGTAACTAATGAAAAACTGTTTTTT. Complete variable domain (other parts from reference TRBV9 and TRBJ1-4): DSGVTQTPKHLITATGQRVTLRCSPRSGDLSVYWYQQSLDQGLQFLIQYYNGEERAKGNILERFSAQQFPDLHSELNLSSLELGDSALYFCASSGEGVTNEKLFFGSGTQLSVL.

This chain links TRBV2 with TRBJ2-1, with D perhaps TRBD2 (5 bases). Deletions cut 8 bases from V and 11 bases from J, with 19 bases between. Germline CDR1 is SNHLY and CDR2 is FYNNEI. There are 13 residues in the CDR3. The CDR3 loop is CASAPELGDQQFF. In nucleotides, the CDR3 is TGTGCCAGCGCGCCTGAACTGGGAGACCAGCAGTTCTTC.

The rearrangement joins TRBV28 to TRBJ2-2; the match to TRBD1 covers 8 bases. Germline V CDR1 and CDR2: MDHEN, SYDVKM. Trimming cost V 3 bases and J 1 base; bases outside gene matches: 1. This CDR3 is 15 amino acids long. CDR3 nucleotides: TGTGCCAGCAGTTTGGACAGGGAGAACACCGGGGAGCTGTTTTTT. It translates to CASSLDRENTGELFF.

The genes are TRBV5-1 and TRBJ1-4, with a tentative D call TRBD1 (5 bases). This CDR3 has 17 amino acids. The germline gives CDR1 SGHRS, CDR2 YFSETQ. The V and J ends lost 1 base and 7 bases respectively, with 20 bases between them. The CDR3 sequence: CASSLTTVLGESEKLFF. The CDR3 DNA reads as TGCGCCAGCAGCTTGACAACAGTGCTAGGGGAAAGTGAAAAACTGTTTTTT.

The chain links TRBV7-6 to TRBJ2-3, with TRBD1 identical over 9 bases. Germline assignment: CDR1 SGHVS and CDR2 FNYEAQ. After removal of 6 bases from V and 3 bases from J, the junction contained 4 bases not matched to a gene. This CDR3 comprises 14 residues. In nucleotides, the CDR3 is TGTGCCAGCAGTCAGACAGGGGGGACAGATACGCAGTATTTT. This codes for CASSQTGGTDTQYF.

The V gene is TRBV7-8, the J gene TRBJ1-5; no definite D call. Germline-derived CDR1 and CDR2 are SGHVS and FQNEAQ. The CDR3 covers 15 residues. V was shortened by 0 bases and J by 0 bases, with 6 bases between the two germline ends. In DNA, the CDR3 is TGTGCCAGCAGCTTAGCCGCGAATAGCAATCAGCCCCAGCATTTT. As protein: CASSLAANSNQPQHF.

The chain recombines TRBV6-5 with TRBJ1-2; TRBD1 agrees at 7 bases. The germline CDR1 and CDR2 sequences are MNHEY and SVGAGI. CDR3 length: 15 residues. V lost 5 bases to trimming and J lost 8 bases; unmatched junction nucleotides: 14. The DNA of the CDR3 is TGTGCCAGCAGTCCGCCGGTGAACAGGGGTAGGGGCTACACCTTC. Its protein is CASSPPVNRGRGYTF.

The genes are TRBV9 and TRBJ2-2; D is perhaps TRBD2 (6 bases). Germline V gene lookup returns CDR1 SGDLS and CDR2 YYNGEE. The CDR3 runs to 16 residues. Trimming cost V 0 bases and J 6 bases, with 15 bases left between them. This CDR3 is CASSVGFRLVAGELFF. The CDR3 bases are TGTGCCAGCAGCGTAGGATTTCGACTAGTCGCCGGGGAGCTGTTTTTT.

This sequence joins TRBV12-5 and TRBJ2-1; TRBD1 aligns across 7 bases. V lost 1 base to trimming and J lost 1 base; unmatched junction nucleotides: 4. The CDR3 extends over 16 amino acids. Germline loops: CDR1 LGHNT, CDR2 FRNRAP. CDR3 nucleotide sequence: TGTGCTAGTGGTTTGGGACAGGGTAGGTCCTACAATGAGCAGTTCTTC. Its protein product is CASGLGQGRSYNEQFF.

The rearrangement joins TRBV5-4 to TRBJ1-1; D is unresolved. Per the germline V gene, CDR1 is SGHNT and CDR2 is YYREEE (reference sequence). This CDR3 is built from 12 residues. The V end was cut by 7 bases, the J end by 6 bases, with 13 bases between. DNA for the CDR3: TGTGCCAGCGGTAGAAGTGAGCCTGAAGCTTTCTTT. This translates into CASGRSEPEAFF.

J is TRBJ1-2 and V is TRBV7-9, with a weak D call TRBD1 (5 bases). CDR3 length equals 12 residues. Germline CDR1 reads SEHNR; CDR2 reads FQNEAQ (reference sequence). Trimming cost V 2 bases and J 7 bases, with 8 bases left between them. The CDR3 sequence: CASSLQGSGYTF. The CDR3 DNA is TGTGCCAGCAGCTTACAGGGTTCTGGCTACACCTTC.

The chain combines TRBV10-3 with TRBJ1-1; D gene unclear. V was cut by 6 bases and J by 1 base, with 12 bases left in between. The CDR3 consists of 14 residues. In germline, CDR1 is ENHRY, CDR2 SYGVKD. The CDR3 region is CAIRREGKNTEAFF. The CDR3 DNA is TGTGCCATCAGGAGGGAGGGAAAGAACACTGAAGCTTTCTTT.

The V and J genes are TRBV7-9 and TRBJ2-3; weak D call: TRBD1 (6 bases). Looked up from germline, CDR1 is SEHNR and CDR2 is FQNEAQ (reference sequence). The CDR3 is 16 residues long. The germline V and J ends were trimmed by 4 bases and 1 base, with 15 bases remaining between them. In nucleotides, the CDR3 is TGTGCCAGCAGCTCTACCGGGACACCCGGCACAGATACGCAGTATTTT. It specifies CASSSTGTPGTDTQYF.

The V and J genes are TRBV28 and TRBJ2-7, with 9 bases matching TRBD1. V shed 5 bases and J 6 bases; nucleotides not matched to a gene: 11. Looked up from germline, CDR1 is MDHEN and CDR2 is SYDVKM. The CDR3 covers 15 residues. As DNA, the CDR3 is TGTGCCAGCAGTCGACTAACAGGGGGCGCGACCGAGCAGTACTTC. This gives the protein CASSRLTGGATEQYF.

CDR3 bases: TGTGCCAGCAGCTTAGTTCAAGAGTGGGAGACCCAGTACTTC. Translation: CASSLVQEWETQYF. The J gene is TRBJ2-5, the V gene TRBV7-9; D is undetermined. Per the germline V gene, CDR1 is SEHNR and CDR2 is FQNEAQ (reference sequence). V was pared by 1 base and J by 5 bases, with 11 bases between. CDR3 length: 14 amino acids.

The gene calls are TRBV4-2 and TRBJ1-4, with D unresolved. The CDR3 consists of 15 residues. Germline V gene data show CDR1 as LGHNA and CDR2 as YNFKEQ. V gave up 0 bases and J gave up 11 bases, with 16 bases separating them. Written as DNA, the CDR3 is TGTGCCAGCAGCCAAGAACGGGTCGTGTCTCGGAAACTGTTTTTT. As protein: CASSQERVVSRKLFF.

The rearrangement links TRBV19 to TRBJ1-6; tentative D call: TRBD1 (6 bases). The CDR3 runs 15 residues. The germline V gene has CDR1 LNHDA and CDR2 SQIVND (reference sequence). Trimming pared 5 bases from V and 7 bases from J, leaving 15 bases between. CDR3 sequence: CASSPMPGQNSPLHF. The CDR3 coding sequence is TGTGCCAGTAGTCCTATGCCGGGACAAAATTCACCCCTCCACTTT.

The chain combines TRBV9 with TRBJ2-1; a possible D gene is TRBD2 (6 bases). CDR3 size: 14 residues. Trimming shortened V by 4 bases and J by 5 bases, and 13 bases separated the two germline ends. Per germline, CDR1 SGDLS and CDR2 YYNGEE. The CDR3 nucleotides are TGTGCCAGCAGCTGGGTGGGGGGTAACAATGAGCAGTTCTTC. Its translation: CASSWVGGNNEQFF. Together with reference TRBV9 and TRBJ2-1, the CDR3 gives the full variable domain: DSGVTQTPKHLITATGQRVTLRCSPRSGDLSVYWYQQSLDQGLQFLIQYYNGEERAKGNILERFSAQQFPDLHSELNLSSLELGDSALYFCASSWVGGNNEQFFGPGTRLTVL.

This chain uses TRBV5-6 with TRBJ1-1; D unclear. V lost 0 bases and J 7 bases, leaving 13 bases between the germline ends. This CDR3 comprises 14 residues. Germline V gene sequence: CDR1 SGHDT, CDR2 YYEEEE. The DNA for the CDR3 is TGTGCCAGCAGCTTGGCCGCGACGACATATGAAGCTTTCTTT. Protein: CASSLAATTYEAFF.

The chain links TRBV5-6 to TRBJ2-5; 10 nucleotides agree with TRBD2. This CDR3 is 18 amino acids long. J was trimmed by 8 bases and V by 1 base; bases with no gene match: 17. The germline V gene encodes CDR1 SGHDT and CDR2 YYEEEE. Here the CDR3 reads CASSLSPSGGASKRTQYF. The DNA for the CDR3 is TGTGCCAGCAGCTTGAGTCCTAGCGGGGGAGCCTCCAAGAGAACCCAGTACTTC.

This chain joins TRBV19 and TRBJ2-1; D unclear. V lost 5 bases, J lost 0 bases, and 8 bases lay in between. Germline CDR1 and CDR2: LNHDA and SQIVND (reference sequence). CDR3 length equals 14 residues. DNA for the CDR3: TGTGCCAGTAGTGTCATTAGCTCCTACAATGAGCAGTTCTTC. As protein: CASSVISSYNEQFF.

The chain links TRBV5-6 to TRBJ1-6; 7 bases agree with TRBD1. Losses at the gene ends were 4 bases for V and 14 bases for J; bases not matched to a gene: 9. The CDR3 contains 13 residues. CDR1 is SGHDT, CDR2 YYEEEE, per germline. CDR3 loop: CASSDGQVITLHF. As DNA, the CDR3 is TGTGCCAGCAGCGATGGACAGGTCATCACCCTCCACTTT.

This chain joins TRBV18 and TRBJ2-5; weak D call: TRBD1 (5 bases). The germline CDR1 and CDR2 sequences are KGHSH and LQKENI. The CDR3 totals 14 residues. Trimming pared 1 base from V and 2 bases from J, leaving 8 bases between. The CDR3 here is CASSPLDRQETQYF. CDR3 in DNA: TGTGCCAGCTCACCACTTGACAGACAAGAGACCCAGTACTTC.

The J gene is TRBJ1-1, the V gene TRBV6-4, with D possibly TRBD1 on 5 matching bases. The ends were cut back, 4 bases at V and 7 bases at J, with 13 bases in the middle. CDR1 is MRHNA, CDR2 SNTAGT, per germline. The CDR3 runs to 13 residues. CDR3 in amino acids: CASSGRGGDEAFF. CDR3 sequence (DNA): TGTGCCAGCAGTGGGAGGGGCGGGGATGAAGCTTTCTTT.

The chain has TRBV6-5 and TRBJ1-3; 7 bases match TRBD1. Germline CDR1 MNHEY, CDR2 SVGAGI. Trimming at V came to 6 bases and at J to 0 bases, leaving 2 bases not matched to a gene. CDR3 length: 14 residues. The CDR3 nucleotides are TGTGCCAGCAGGAGGGACAGCTCTGGAAACACCATATATTTT. It translates to CASRRDSSGNTIYF.

The V and J genes are TRBV7-9 and TRBJ1-5, with a weak D call TRBD1 (5 bases). The CDR3 runs to 14 residues. Per germline, CDR1 SEHNR and CDR2 FQNEAQ (reference sequence). With 6 bases removed from V and 4 bases from J, the gap between germline ends came to 13 bases. CDR3 in DNA: TGTGCCAGCAGTATACCAGGGAATAATCAGCCCCAGCATTTT. As protein: CASSIPGNNQPQHF.

This rearrangement joins TRBV28 to TRBJ2-7, with 8 bases lining up with TRBD1. There are 18 residues in the CDR3. V dropped 5 bases and J dropped 1; count of bases not matched to a gene: 16. The V gene's germline CDR1 is MDHEN and CDR2 SYDVKM. The CDR3 nucleotides are TGTGCCAGCAGTCTCTCCACCGGGAAAGGACAGGGATCCTACGAGCAGTACTTC. Encoded protein: CASSLSTGKGQGSYEQYF.